These 28 T cell receptor beta chains were all obtained from the same sample, sequenced in a study of control samples from healthy donors and cancer patients. Using immunoSEQ multiplex PCR, the repertoire was profiled, and TCRdb retains in-frame clones only, with some absent. The sample records approximately 120,000 clones, 85% to 95% being singletons. Sequenced material: PBMCs. These receptors originate from a man aged 80 or over with head and neck cancer.

This CDR3 is CASSLASRNSPLHF. The CDR3 coding sequence is TGCGCCAGCAGCTTGGCCAGTCGCAATTCACCCCTCCACTTT. The chain has TRBV5-1 and TRBJ1-6, with D unresolved. Trimming pared 0 bases from V and 7 bases from J, leaving 8 bases between. CDR1 is SGHRS and CDR2 is YFSETQ in the germline V gene. The CDR3 runs to 14 residues. Supplemented by reference TRBV5-1 and TRBJ1-6, the full variable domain reads KAGVTQTPRYLIKTRGQQVTLSCSPISGHRSVSWYQQTPGQGLQFLFEYFSETQRNKGNFPGRFSGRQFSNSRSEMNVSTLELGDSALYLCASSLASRNSPLHFGNGTRLTVT.

The chain combines TRBV7-8 with TRBJ1-1; TRBD1 agrees at 9 bases. Per germline, CDR1 SGHVS and CDR2 FQNEAQ. This CDR3 is built from 13 residues. Germline trimming cut 6 bases from V and 5 bases from J; bases unmatched to any gene: 4. The CDR3 DNA is TGTGCCAGCAGTGGACAGGGGAGTACTGAAGCTTTCTTT. Protein sequence: CASSGQGSTEAFF. Complete variable domain (other parts from reference TRBV7-8 and TRBJ1-1): GAGVSQSPRYKVAKRGQDVALRCDPISGHVSLFWYQQALGQGPEFLTYFQNEAQLDKSGLPSDRFFAERPEGSVSTLKIQRTQQEDSAVYLCASSGQGSTEAFFGQGTRLTVV.

The chain links TRBV9 to TRBJ2-5, with 7 nucleotides matching TRBD2. V trimming: 1 base; J trimming: 4 bases; junction bases outside the gene matches: 7. In germline, CDR1 is SGDLS, CDR2 YYNGEE. CDR3 length: 15 amino acids. CDR3 coding DNA: TGTGCCAGCAGCGTACAGGTAGCGGGCGGAGAGACCCAGTACTTC. The encoded protein is CASSVQVAGGETQYF.

The chain has TRBV5-5 and TRBJ2-3; 9 nucleotides match TRBD1. V trimming: 3 bases; J trimming: 1 base; junction bases outside the gene matches: 0. Germline CDR1 is SGHKS and CDR2 is YYEKEE (reference sequence). The CDR3 contains 14 residues. The CDR3 DNA reads TGTGCCAGCAGCTGGGACAGGGGCACAGATACGCAGTATTTT. Translating it yields CASSWDRGTDTQYF.

This rearrangement joins TRBV5-1 to TRBJ2-2; D is undetermined. This CDR3 region has 14 residues. Trimming took off 0 bases at V and 5 bases at J, with 8 bases between the two ends. CDR1 and CDR2 from the germline V gene are SGHRS and YFSETQ. The CDR3 loop is CASSLVLMTGELFF. The DNA for the CDR3 is TGCGCCAGCAGCTTGGTACTAATGACCGGGGAGCTGTTTTTT.

The chain links TRBV19 to TRBJ1-1; 7 nucleotides line up with TRBD1. Germline V gives CDR1 LNHDA, CDR2 SQIVND (reference sequence). The CDR3 consists of 15 residues. Unmatched junction bases numbered 13, after V lost 7 bases and J lost 5 bases. The CDR3 sequence is CASTPLKTGDTEAFF. CDR3 nucleotide sequence: TGTGCCAGTACCCCCTTAAAAACAGGGGATACTGAAGCTTTCTTT.

V and J are TRBV5-4 and TRBJ2-3; D unresolved. The CDR3 is 13 residues long. V was cut by 5 bases and J by 1 base, with 8 bases left in between. Per germline, CDR1 SGHNT and CDR2 YYREEE (reference sequence). The CDR3 DNA is TGTGCCAGCAGGGTGGCAGGCACAGATACGCAGTATTTT. It translates to CASRVAGTDTQYF. The full variable domain, its missing parts supplied by reference TRBV5-4 and TRBJ2-3, is ETGVTQSPTHLIKTRGQQVTLRCSSQSGHNTVSWYQQALGQGPQFIFQYYREEENGRGNFPPRFSGLQFPNYSSELNVNALELDDSALYLCASRVAGTDTQYFGPGTRLTVL.

The V and J genes are TRBV6-2 or TRBV6-3 and TRBJ1-2; D not resolved. Per germline, CDR1 MNHEY and CDR2 SVGEGT. This CDR3 has 14 residues. V was cut by 0 bases and J by 6 bases, with 11 bases left in between. The CDR3 is CASSYSSMANGYTF. The DNA for the CDR3 is TGTGCCAGCAGTTACTCGAGTATGGCCAATGGCTACACCTTC.

The CDR3 region is CASSQVNEQYF. The CDR3 nucleotides are TGTGCCAGCAGCCAAGTGAACGAGCAGTACTTC. The chain is built from TRBV3-1 (or the pseudogene TRBV3-2) and TRBJ2-7; D remains unclear. The CDR3 has 11 amino acids. Between the trimmed V and J ends, which lost 1 base and 5 bases, there was a span of 3 bases. The germline CDR1 and CDR2 sequences are LGHDT and YNNKEL (reference sequence).

This clone appeared a single time. CDR3 sequence reads: CASSPGENTEAFF. Here the CDR3 DNA reads TGTGCCAGCTCACCAGGCGAGAACACTGAAGCTTTCTTT. This rearrangement joins TRBV18 to TRBJ1-1; no clear D. CDR1 KGHSH and CDR2 LQKENI come from the germline V gene. This CDR3 is 13 amino acids long. Trimming pared 2 bases from V and 1 base from J, leaving 5 bases between.

This rearrangement joins TRBV27 to TRBJ1-1; D might be TRBD1 (6 bases). CDR3 size: 14 residues. The germline V and J ends were trimmed by 2 bases and 5 bases, with 12 bases remaining between them. Germline V gene sequence: CDR1 MNHEY, CDR2 SMNVEV (reference sequence). The CDR3 sequence is CASSLPGVGTEAFF. The CDR3 DNA reads as TGTGCCAGCAGTTTACCAGGGGTTGGGACTGAAGCTTTCTTT.

The genes are TRBV19 and TRBJ1-4, with TRBD1 matching over 8 bases. V shed 2 bases and J 6 bases; nucleotides not matched to a gene: 8. Per germline, CDR1 LNHDA and CDR2 SQIVND (reference sequence). The CDR3 is 16 amino acids. The CDR3 protein is CASSIRGTGGDEKLFF. CDR3 coding DNA: TGTGCCAGTAGTATACGCGGAACAGGGGGTGATGAAAAACTGTTTTTT.

The CDR3 nucleotides are TGTGCCAGCAGTTTTGCGGGACGCTACGAGCAGTACTTC. Its translation: CASSFAGRYEQYF. The V and J genes are TRBV27 and TRBJ2-7; a weak D match, TRBD2 (6 bases). CDR1 is MNHEY, CDR2 SMNVEV, per germline (reference sequence). V was shortened by 3 bases and J by 3 bases, with 9 bases between the two germline ends. CDR3 length: 13 residues.

The V call is TRBV5-1, the J call TRBJ2-4, with D perhaps TRBD2 (7 bases). Germline V gives CDR1 SGHRS, CDR2 YFSETQ. Trimming took off 0 bases at V and 9 bases at J, with 13 bases between the two ends. This CDR3 region has 14 residues. The CDR3 DNA reads as TGCGCCAGCAGCTTGGCCCAGGGAGGGGGCATTCAGTACTTC. This sequence encodes CASSLAQGGGIQYF.

The rearrangement joins TRBV6-5 to TRBJ2-7; no reliable D call. The germline CDR1 and CDR2 sequences are MNHEY and SVGAGI. The V end was cut by 6 bases, the J end by 3 bases, with 6 bases between. The CDR3 length is 11 residues. The CDR3 DNA sequence: TGTGCCAGCAGCTACGACTACGAGCAGTACTTC. Amino acids: CASSYDYEQYF.

This chain connects TRBV20-1 to TRBJ1-5, with 8 bases that match TRBD1. V trimming: 3 bases; J trimming: 4 bases; junction bases outside the gene matches: 8. In germline, CDR1 is DFQATT, CDR2 SNEGSKA (reference sequence). The CDR3 consists of 15 residues. CDR3 in DNA: TGCAGTGCTAGTTGGGACAGGAATCCGAATCAGCCCCAGCATTTT. Translation: CSASWDRNPNQPQHF.

V and J are TRBV4-1 and TRBJ1-5; D is perhaps TRBD1 (5 bases). V shed 0 bases and J shed 6 bases, with 15 bases lying between them. CDR1 is MGHRA and CDR2 is YSYEKL in the germline V gene. This CDR3 region has 16 residues. The CDR3 spells CASSQEGRVGFQPQHF. In nucleotides, the CDR3 is TGCGCCAGCAGCCAAGAGGGACGAGTGGGTTTTCAGCCCCAGCATTTT.

The chain links TRBV6-2 or TRBV6-3 to TRBJ2-3; D is unresolved. Per germline, CDR1 MNHEY and CDR2 SVGEGT. The V end was cut by 4 bases, the J end by 5 bases, with 7 bases between. This CDR3 is 12 amino acids long. This chain's CDR3 is CASSWVGDTQYF. The CDR3 coding sequence is TGTGCCAGCAGTTGGGTGGGAGATACGCAGTATTTT.

The rearrangement links TRBV5-1 to TRBJ1-3, with a possible D match to TRBD1 (6 bases). The length of the CDR3 is 14 residues. V was shortened by 2 bases and J by 0 bases, with 6 bases between the two germline ends. Germline CDR1 is SGHRS and CDR2 is YFSETQ. CDR3 amino acids: CASSLGGSGNTIYF. The CDR3 DNA reads TGCGCCAGCAGCTTAGGGGGCTCTGGAAACACCATATATTTT.

J is TRBJ2-1 and V is TRBV12-3 or TRBV12-4; D not certain. V lost 0 bases to trimming and J lost 14 bases, with 14 bases between them. This CDR3 has 13 amino acids. CDR3 sequence (DNA): TGTGCCAGCAGTTTAGCGGGGAACAATCGGGAGTTCTTC. Protein: CASSLAGNNREFF.

This sequence joins TRBV9 and TRBJ1-5, with unresolved D. CDR1 and CDR2 (germline): SGDLS, YYNGEE. The CDR3 loop spans 15 amino acids. With 4 bases removed from V and 3 bases from J, the gap between germline ends came to 14 bases. The CDR3 region has the DNA TGTGCCAGCAGCACTCCAAGCCCGAACAATCAGCCCCAGCATTTT. Translating it yields CASSTPSPNNQPQHF.

J is TRBJ1-5 and V is TRBV20-1; D is undetermined. Germline lookup yields CDR1 DFQATT and CDR2 SNEGSKA (reference sequence). There are 9 residues in the CDR3. CDR3 sequence reads: CTSNQPQHF. The CDR3 nucleotides read TGCACCAGCAATCAGCCCCAGCATTTT.

This clone was counted once. This chain uses TRBV12-5 with TRBJ2-3; the D gene is possibly TRBD1 (5 bases). CDR1 is LGHNT and CDR2 is FRNRAP in the germline V gene. The CDR3 spans 17 residues. The ends were cut back, 0 bases at V and 0 bases at J, with 13 bases in the middle. DNA of the CDR3: TGTGCTAGTGGTTTGGTGGGCACCAGGGATAGCACAGATACGCAGTATTTT. This sequence encodes CASGLVGTRDSTDTQYF.

The chain links TRBV19 to TRBJ2-1; 9 bases match TRBD2. The ends lost 7 bases at V and 7 bases at J; junction bases unmatched: 17. The length of the CDR3 is 17 residues. Germline CDR1 is LNHDA and CDR2 is SQIVND (reference sequence). In nucleotides, the CDR3 is TGTGCCAGTACCCCGGAGGCTAGCGGGACAACGGGTAATGAGCAGTTCTTC. Encoded protein: CASTPEASGTTGNEQFF. Complete variable domain (other parts from reference TRBV19 and TRBJ2-1): DGGITQSPKYLFRKEGQNVTLSCEQNLNHDAMYWYRQDPGQGLRLIYYSQIVNDFQKGDIAEGYSVSREKKESFPLTVTSAQKNPTAFYLCASTPEASGTTGNEQFFGPGTRLTVL.

This sequence joins TRBV5-4 and TRBJ2-4, with D tentatively TRBD2 (6 bases). Per the germline V gene, CDR1 is SGHNT and CDR2 is YYREEE (reference sequence). The V end lost 3 bases, the J end lost 0 bases, and 16 bases lay between the germline ends. The CDR3 sequence is 17 residues long. The CDR3 nucleotides are TGTGCCAGCAGCTCCCCGGGAGTGGAATTAGCCAAAAACATTCAGTACTTC. Translated, it gives CASSSPGVELAKNIQYF.

CDR3 region: CASKRGGLETQYF. The CDR3 region has the DNA TGTGCCAGCAAGCGGGGGGGCCTAGAGACCCAGTACTTC. The chain joins TRBV2 to TRBJ2-5; 10 bases are shared with TRBD2. Per germline, CDR1 SNHLY and CDR2 FYNNEI. The CDR3 is made up of 13 amino acids. With V trimmed by 7 bases and J by 4 bases, 3 bases remained unmatched.

The chain is built from TRBV18 and TRBJ2-1, with D possibly being TRBD2 (6 bases). This CDR3 contains 16 residues. Germline CDR1 reads KGHSH; CDR2 reads LQKENI. V lost 6 bases and J lost 5, with 20 bases in between. In DNA form, the CDR3 reads TGTGCCAGCTCGCCGCCCTCCGGCGGGGCCAACAATGAGCAGTTCTTC. Protein product: CASSPPSGGANNEQFF. Drawing the rest from reference TRBV18 and TRBJ2-1, the complete variable domain is NAGVMQNPRHLVRRRGQEARLRCSPMKGHSHVYWYRQLPEEGLKFMVYLQKENIIDESGMPKERFSAEFPKEGPSILRIQQVVRGDSAAYFCASSPPSGGANNEQFFGPGTRLTVL.

This clone appeared a single time. The J gene is TRBJ1-1, the V gene TRBV7-6; 12 nucleotides match TRBD1. V was pared by 2 bases and J by 5 bases, with 9 bases of the junction left unmatched. The CDR3 has 17 residues. Germline loops: CDR1 SGHVS, CDR2 FNYEAQ. This CDR3 reads CASSLNYGTGGFTEAFF. The CDR3 bases are TGTGCCAGCAGCTTAAATTACGGGACAGGGGGCTTTACTGAAGCTTTCTTT.